This T cell receptor beta chain was sequenced during a study of regulatory T cells in long-lasting Graves disease. Study summary: Antithyroid drugs had been taken under 3 months by newly diagnosed Graves' patients.

Construction of TCR beta libraries relied on iRepertoire HTBI primers and on Arm-PCR targeting CDR3 regions. Per the study methods: Identification yielded some 60 TRBV and some 15 TRBJ segments across samples. MiXCR, applied by TCRdb to the multiplex PCR reads, yields one record per CDR3 protein. The V and J calls shown here were made by TCRdb, not taken from the authors' results. The repertoire holds hundreds of thousands of distinct CDR3 sequences, with about 14% as singletons. This CDR3 is built from 15 residues. Germline V gene data show CDR1 as SGHRS and CDR2 as YFSETQ. J was trimmed by 2 bases and V by 4 bases; bases with no gene match: 6. Study findings and constraints: Study of thyroid tissue was not done, with only peripheral blood studied. TRBV28 was favored in persistent disease, as were TRBJ1-2 and TRBJ2-5.

Turning to this clonotype: The antigen is not known.

Specified time point: newly diagnosed GD, antithyroid drugs for less than 3 months. Following extraction of RNA from PBMCs, that RNA was used to make the TCR library. The chain couples TRBV5-1 to TRBJ2-7; 10 bases match TRBD2. The source is a female donor with Graves disease. The source material was peripheral blood mononuclear cells (PBMCs), sampled at new diagnosis, from a patient treated with antithyroid drugs. CDR3 amino acids: CASSPGTSAAYEQYF. The CDR3 DNA sequence: TGCGCCAGCAGCCCGGGGACTAGCGCTGCCTACGAGCAGTACTTC.